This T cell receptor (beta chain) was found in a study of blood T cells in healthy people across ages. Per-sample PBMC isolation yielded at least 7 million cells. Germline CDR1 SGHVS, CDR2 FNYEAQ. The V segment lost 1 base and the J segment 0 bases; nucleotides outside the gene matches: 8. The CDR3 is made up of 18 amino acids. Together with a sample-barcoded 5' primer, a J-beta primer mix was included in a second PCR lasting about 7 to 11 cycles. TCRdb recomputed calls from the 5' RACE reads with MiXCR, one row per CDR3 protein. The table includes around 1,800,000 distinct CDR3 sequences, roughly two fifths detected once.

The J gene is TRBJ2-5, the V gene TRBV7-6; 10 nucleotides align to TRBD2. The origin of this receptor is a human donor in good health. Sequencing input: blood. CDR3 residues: CASSLVAEGTSDQETQYF. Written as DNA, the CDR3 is TGTGCCAGCAGCTTAGTGGCGGAGGGGACTAGCGACCAAGAGACCCAGTACTTC.